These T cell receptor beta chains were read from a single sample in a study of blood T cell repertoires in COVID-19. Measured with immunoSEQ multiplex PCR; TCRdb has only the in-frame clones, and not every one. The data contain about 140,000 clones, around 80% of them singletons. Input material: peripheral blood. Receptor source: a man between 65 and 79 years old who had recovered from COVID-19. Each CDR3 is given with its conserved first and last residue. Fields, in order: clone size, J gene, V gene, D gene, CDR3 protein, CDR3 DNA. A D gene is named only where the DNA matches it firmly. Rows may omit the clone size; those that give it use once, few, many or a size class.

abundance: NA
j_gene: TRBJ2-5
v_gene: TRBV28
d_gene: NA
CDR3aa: CASSSETQYF
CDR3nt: TGTGCCAGCAGCTCGGAGACCCAGTACTTC

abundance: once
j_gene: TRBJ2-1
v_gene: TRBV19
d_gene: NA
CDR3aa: CASSPSGFYNEQFF
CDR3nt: TGTGCCAGTAGTCCCAGCGGTTTCTACAATGAGCAGTTCTTC

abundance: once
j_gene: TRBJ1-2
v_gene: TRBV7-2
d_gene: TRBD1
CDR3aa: CASSSRGQGAYGYTF
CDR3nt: TGTGCCAGCAGCTCTCGGGGACAGGGGGCATACGGCTACACCTTC

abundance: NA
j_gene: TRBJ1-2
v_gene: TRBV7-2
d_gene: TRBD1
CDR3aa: CASSARTGVHGYTF
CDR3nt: TGTGCCAGCAGCGCTAGGACAGGGGTCCATGGCTACACCTTC

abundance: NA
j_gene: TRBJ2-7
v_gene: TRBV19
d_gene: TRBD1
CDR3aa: CASSVRQGLSSYEQYF
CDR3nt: TGTGCCAGTAGCGTGAGACAGGGCTTGAGCTCCTACGAGCAGTACTTC

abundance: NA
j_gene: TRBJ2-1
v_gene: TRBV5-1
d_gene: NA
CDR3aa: CASSFPSFTEQFF
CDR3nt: TGCGCCAGCAGCTTCCCTAGTTTCACTGAGCAGTTCTTC

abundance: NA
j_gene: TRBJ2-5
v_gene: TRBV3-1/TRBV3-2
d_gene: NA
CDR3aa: CASSQDREATQYF
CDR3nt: TGTGCCAGCAGCCAAGATCGGGAAGCCACCCAGTACTTC

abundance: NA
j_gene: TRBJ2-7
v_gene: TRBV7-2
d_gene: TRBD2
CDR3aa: CASSLGPAGAYEQYF
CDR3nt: TGTGCCAGCAGCTTAGGGCCAGCGGGAGCCTACGAGCAGTACTTC

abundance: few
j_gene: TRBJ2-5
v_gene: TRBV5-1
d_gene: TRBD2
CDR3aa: CASSWGREGGETQYF
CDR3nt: TGCGCCAGCAGCTGGGGTCGGGAGGGTGGAGAGACCCAGTACTTC

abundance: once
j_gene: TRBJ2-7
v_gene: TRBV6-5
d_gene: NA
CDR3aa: CASRGIGYEQYF
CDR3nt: TGTGCCAGCCGCGGGATAGGCTACGAGCAGTACTTC

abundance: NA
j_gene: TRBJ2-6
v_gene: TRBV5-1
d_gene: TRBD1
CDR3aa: CASRDRVSGANVLTF
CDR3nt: TGCGCCAGCAGGGACAGGGTCTCTGGGGCCAACGTCCTGACTTTC

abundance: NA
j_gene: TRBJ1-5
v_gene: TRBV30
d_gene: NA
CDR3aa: CAWNAGGYSNQPQHF
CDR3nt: TGTGCCTGGAACGCGGGCGGATATAGCAATCAGCCCCAGCATTTT

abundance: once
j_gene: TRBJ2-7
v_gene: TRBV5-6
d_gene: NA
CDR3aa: CASSLQGVAGPEQYF
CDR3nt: TGTGCCAGCAGCTTGCAAGGTGTTGCGGGCCCCGAGCAGTACTTC

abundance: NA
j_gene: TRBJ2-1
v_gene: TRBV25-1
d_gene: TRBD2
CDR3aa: CASSGAGGPNNEQFF
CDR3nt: TGTGCCAGCAGTGGGGCGGGAGGGCCTAACAATGAGCAGTTCTTC

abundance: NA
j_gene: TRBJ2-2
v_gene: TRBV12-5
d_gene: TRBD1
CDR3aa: CASGSTGDTGELFF
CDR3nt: TGTGCTAGTGGTTCCACAGGGGACACCGGGGAGCTGTTTTTT

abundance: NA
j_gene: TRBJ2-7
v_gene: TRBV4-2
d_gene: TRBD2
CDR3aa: CASSQILAGESYEQYF
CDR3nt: TGTGCCAGCAGCCAGATACTAGCGGGAGAATCCTACGAGCAGTACTTC

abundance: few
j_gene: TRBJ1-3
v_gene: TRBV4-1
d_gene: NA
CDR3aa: CASSQDTAGNPSGNTIYF
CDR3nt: TGCGCCAGCAGCCAAGATACGGCAGGGAACCCCTCTGGAAACACCATATATTTT

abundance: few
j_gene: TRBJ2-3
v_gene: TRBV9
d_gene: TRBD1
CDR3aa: CASSPRTGGDTQYF
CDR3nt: TGTGCCAGCAGCCCGAGGACAGGCGGGGATACGCAGTATTTT